Only a few counts were recorded for the clone carrying this TCR beta chain. The antigen remains unidentified. This PCR relied on a set of 60 Vbeta primers and 13 Jbeta primers. Data came from immunoSEQ multiplex PCR; TCRdb stores just in-frame clones and leaves some out. The sample has 55,000 to 75,000 clones, around 68% seen once. This record comes from a study of cytomegalovirus exposure and HLA in healthy donors. Germline CDR1 is GTSNPN and CDR2 is SVGIG (reference sequence). This CDR3 contains 14 residues. V gave up 2 bases and J gave up 5 bases; unmatched junction bases: 5. General study results and limits: Being productive about 90% or about 30% of the time was typical of most TCR beta V segments in an earlier analysis.

The chain uses TRBV30 and TRBJ1-1; TRBD1 matches 10 bases. The TCR was taken from a man aged 35 to 55 in good health and CMV-seropositive. Source material: PBMCs. This chain's CDR3 is CAWSLTGGDTEAFF. The CDR3 region has the DNA TGTGCCTGGAGTTTGACAGGGGGCGATACTGAAGCTTTCTTT.